The 9 T cell receptor beta chains below were found in one sample sequenced in a study of beta chain features in type 1 diabetes. Notes on the study in general: Across all four CD4+ subsets, people with type 1 diabetes showed modestly shorter TCRB CDR3s.

Every bit of the isolated RNA underwent reverse transcription, so sequencing read expressed TCRB transcripts. Here immunoSEQ multiplex PCR was the method, and the copy in TCRdb shows in-frame clones only, minus some. The table records more than 550,000 clones, more than 13% of them present only once. These receptors' antigens are unknown. The sequenced sample was naive CD4+ T cells from blood. These receptors came from a man aged 18 to 30 with type 1 diabetes.

Only a few counts were recorded for this clone. The rearrangement uses TRBV15 and TRBJ2-7; D is undetermined. The V end lost 0 bases, the J end lost 2 bases, and 5 bases lay between the germline ends. CDR3 length: 13 amino acids. CDR1 is LNHNV, CDR2 YYDKDF, per germline (reference sequence). The CDR3 region has the DNA TGTGCCACCAGCAGAGACTTTACCTACGAGCAGTACTTC. Protein product: CATSRDFTYEQYF.

The chain joins TRBV18 to TRBJ1-1; D is perhaps TRBD1 (6 bases). The CDR3 contains 18 residues. Trimming shortened V by 3 bases and J by 4 bases, and 24 bases separated the two germline ends. Germline V lookup: CDR1 KGHSH, CDR2 LQKENI. The CDR3 region has the DNA TGTGCCAGCTCACCTATGGGAGGGGGACACTGGAGGGTCACTGAAGCTTTCTTT. Its protein is CASSPMGGGHWRVTEAFF.

Written as DNA, the CDR3 is TGTGCCAGCAGCCAAGCTAAGGGATTCCCCTCTGGGGCCAACGTCCTGACTTTC. It yields the protein CASSQAKGFPSGANVLTF. The J gene is TRBJ2-6, the V gene TRBV4-2, with unresolved D. The CDR3 has 18 residues. V was shortened by 1 base and J by 0 bases, with 13 bases between the two germline ends. Germline CDR1 LGHNA, CDR2 YNFKEQ.

This clone has more than one count but fewer than ten. This chain connects TRBV30 to TRBJ1-2; D perhaps matches TRBD1 (5 bases). This CDR3 spans 13 amino acids. With 2 bases removed from V and 8 bases from J, the gap between germline ends came to 15 bases. The germline V gene has CDR1 GTSNPN and CDR2 SVGIG (reference sequence). The CDR3 spells CAWSPGTPGGYTF. CDR3 nucleotide sequence: TGTGCCTGGAGTCCAGGGACTCCGGGGGGCTACACCTTC.

This clone was picked up a small number of times. The V and J genes are TRBV11-2 and TRBJ2-5, with 7 bases that match TRBD2. CDR1 SGHAT and CDR2 FQNNGV come from the germline V gene. V dropped 2 bases and J dropped 5; count of bases not matched to a gene: 8. The CDR3 spans 15 residues. This CDR3 reads CASSLPPTSSETQYF. CDR3 sequence (DNA): TGTGCCAGCAGCTTACCACCGACTAGCTCGGAGACCCAGTACTTC. The full variable domain, completed using reference TRBV11-2 and TRBJ2-5, is EAGVAQSPRYKIIEKRQSVAFWCNPISGHATLYWYQQILGQGPKLLIQFQNNGVVDDSQLPKDRFSAERLKGVDSTLKIQPAKLEDSAVYLCASSLPPTSSETQYFGPGTRLLVL.

This clone occurred a few times. The chain has TRBV6-5 and TRBJ1-2, with 9 bases that match TRBD1. The germline CDR1 and CDR2 sequences are MNHEY and SVGAGI. Trimming at V came to 6 bases and at J to 7 bases, leaving 6 bases not matched to a gene. CDR3 length: 13 amino acids. The CDR3 loop is CASRSTGGLGYTF. CDR3 in DNA: TGTGCCAGCAGGTCCACAGGGGGCCTTGGCTACACCTTC.

This clone was seen a handful of times. J is TRBJ2-1 and V is TRBV28; no firm D call. Trimming shortened V by 10 bases and J by 1 base, and 14 bases separated the two germline ends. CDR3 size: 14 residues. The germline gives CDR1 MDHEN, CDR2 SYDVKM. The CDR3, as DNA: TGTGCCACCTCGCTTGTGGGGTCCTACAATGAGCAGTTCTTC. It specifies CATSLVGSYNEQFF. The full variable domain, in which reference TRBV28 and TRBJ2-1 provide the parts outside the CDR3, is DVKVTQSSRYLVKRTGEKVFLECVQDMDHENMFWYRQDPGLGLRLIYFSYDVKMKEKGDIPEGYSVSREKKERFSLILESASTNQTSMYLCATSLVGSYNEQFFGPGTRLTVL.

This clone appeared a few times. V usage is TRBV18 and J usage is TRBJ2-5; 10 bases are a match to TRBD2. Germline CDR1 KGHSH, CDR2 LQKENI. The CDR3 is made up of 15 amino acids. J lost 5 bases, V lost 3 bases, and 6 bases had no gene match. The CDR3 bases are TGTGCCAGCTCACCGGGCCTAGCGGGAGCGGAGACCCAGTACTTC. Translating it yields CASSPGLAGAETQYF.

The rearrangement joins TRBV6-1 to TRBJ2-1; TRBD2 matches 12 bases. V lost 4 bases, J lost 6 bases, and 13 bases stayed unmatched. This CDR3 region has 18 residues. The germline V gene encodes CDR1 MNHNS and CDR2 SASEGT. The CDR3 protein is CASSAARTSGDDFNEQFF. The CDR3 nucleotides read TGTGCCAGCAGTGCGGCCCGGACTAGCGGGGACGACTTCAATGAGCAGTTCTTC.